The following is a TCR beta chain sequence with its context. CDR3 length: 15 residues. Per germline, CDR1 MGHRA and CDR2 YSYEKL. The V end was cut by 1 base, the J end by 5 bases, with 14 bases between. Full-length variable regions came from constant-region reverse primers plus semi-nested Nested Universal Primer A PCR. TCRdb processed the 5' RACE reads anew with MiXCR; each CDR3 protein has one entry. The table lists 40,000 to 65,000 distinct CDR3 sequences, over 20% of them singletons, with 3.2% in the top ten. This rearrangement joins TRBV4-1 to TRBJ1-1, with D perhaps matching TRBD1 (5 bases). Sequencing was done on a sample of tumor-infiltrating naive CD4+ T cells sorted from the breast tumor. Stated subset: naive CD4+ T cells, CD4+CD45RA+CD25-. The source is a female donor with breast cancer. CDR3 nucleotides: TGCGCCAGCAGCCAAGTTCCTCAGGGTGGGACTGAAGCTTTCTTT. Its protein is CASSQVPQGGTEAFF.